This note documents a single TCR beta chain sequence. Its antigen is unknown. No qualities accompany the bases; no much larger clone lies one base away. The data were taken from a study of shared clonotypes between healthy human individuals (TCRdb year 2020). Regarding the study in general: The cohort included three men and a couple of women between 18 and 49 years of age. For each donor, three plates each were used for CD4 naive and CD4 memory, two plates were used for CD8 naive, and one plate was used for CD8 memory. To estimate repertoire size and how much clonotype sharing occurs between individuals, the study deeply sequenced the blood TCR repertoires of several healthy adults. Libraries were prepared and TCR repertoires were sequenced by different laboratories using diverse techniques, in order to increase sequencing depth and limit assay-specific biases. Leukapheresis yielded between about 0.94 and 8.9 billion PBMCs per donor. The investigation overall reported the following: Clonotypes shared by all four sorted-subset donors showed higher generation probabilities than non-shared clonotypes. Across a handful of donors, approximately 4.9% of naive CD4, over 3% of naive CD8, approximately 2.5% of memory CD4, and around 0.4% of memory CD8 clonotypes were shared. Incomplete sequencing was indicated by rarefaction of sorted-subset datasets, despite the large sequencing depth. Because the study included a small number of donors, the genetic and exposure-history diversity represented was limited. Naive subsets generally had larger estimated clonotype richness than memory subsets did. Based on pairwise subsampling, the degree of clonotype sharing among donors was expected to be affected by sequencing depth. Only blood was sampled, and tissue TCR repertoires likely differ from those in blood.

The donors were healthy, HIV-negative adults with no recently reported acute infections or vaccinations. Only Caucasian adults living in Nashville, Tennessee, USA were represented among the donors. CD4+ T cells were enriched by magnetic negative selection, after which naive cells were positively selected on CD45RA and the negative fraction was taken as the memory subset. After blood collection by leukapheresis, PBMCs were isolated using Ficoll-Histopaque density gradient centrifugation and then cryopreserved in the vapor phase of liquid nitrogen. Analytical flow cytometry was used to check the purity and quantity of every magnetically sorted T cell population. Genomic DNA was isolated from every sorted fraction and measured by UV absorbance on a Nanodrop 2000c. Using the deep immunoSEQ assay, TCR CDR3 regions were amplified from genomic DNA by multiplex PCR. Genomic DNA extracted from each cell subset was distributed evenly over all wells of several immunoSEQ 96-well plates, and each plate served as one replicate. For sorted subsets, each replicate PCR was loaded with approximately 0.2 ug genomic DNA, equivalent to about 30,000 T cell genomes. Purified libraries were quantified with a Qubit 3.0 fluorometer, sized on a Bioanalyzer 2100, and re-quantified with the KAPA Library Quantification kit. Each immunoSEQ 96-well plate was sequenced on its own single-read 150-cycle Illumina NextSeq 550 flow cell. The paper's data handling went like this. The immunoSEQ output contained only junctional sequences without quality scores, so filtering could not match that applied to full-length reads. To assign V/J genes and CDR3, sequences were annotated using PyIR, a Python wrapper for IgBLAST v1.9, with IMGT germline references. Reads were removed for weak V/J assignments (E-value above 1e-6), missing CDR3, stop codons, out-of-frame junctions, or ambiguous translated residues. V3J clonotypes were defined as sequences sharing an identical inferred V gene, J gene, and CDR3 amino acid sequence. The percentage overlap between two repertoires was calculated by dividing the number of shared unique clonotypes by the size of the smaller repertoire. Richness of each repertoire was evaluated using RTK rarefaction, the Chao1 estimator, and Recon v2.1 estimates of unobserved clonotypes. Generation probabilities were computed with OLGA for all TCRbeta clonotypes obtained by the gDNA method from several donors. TCRdb took this table from immuneACCESS and kept in-frame rearrangements with V and J called. Such tables lack part of the clones; where checked against another copy, unresolved V genes explain under half of the gap, and the rest is unexplained. That table gives V, J and clone size, and the DNA gave D and trimming. This sample is represented by roughly 2.5 million clones; more than 80% of them were singletons. The ten most abundant clones make up around 0.15% of the sample.

The sample taken for sequencing was naive CD4+ T cells sorted from blood. Explained via the paper, the cell subset or site label denotes: CD45RA+ positively selected. The source is a man between 18 and 35 years old in good health.

The DNA sequence is TGTGCCAGCAGTTTAGGCAGCCATTCACCCCTCCACTTT. It codes for CASSLGSHSPLHF. The chain employs TRBV28 and TRBJ1-6; confidence is insufficient to name the D gene. V and J are truncated by 2 bases and 8 bases respectively, leaving an intervening sequence of 7 bases. Reading from cysteine to phenylalanine, the CDR3 counts 13 amino acids. The retained sequence is limited to the CDR3, 39 bases, with the frame set at the first base. Via the germline V gene, CDR1 is MDHEN and CDR2 SYDVKM.